This T cell receptor beta chain was profiled in a study of T cell responses to AZD1222 COVID-19 vaccine. CDR1 is MNHEY and CDR2 is SVGEGT in the germline V gene. The V and J ends lost 6 bases and 0 bases respectively, with 12 bases between them. CDR3 length equals 15 residues. Doses given second, at about 4 or about 12 weeks, were pooled. The table came from immunoSEQ multiplex PCR; TCRdb's copy has only in-frame clones and leaves some out. The table records around 80,000 clones, 80% to 90% of them present only once. The source material was peripheral blood, sampled 28 days after the second AZD1222 dose. The TCR originated in an adult who received the AZD1222 COVID-19 vaccine. The chain employs TRBV6-2 or TRBV6-3 and TRBJ1-5, with D possibly matching TRBD1 (5 bases). CDR3 nucleotide sequence: TGTGCCAGCAGCCTGCACGGGGCTAGCAATCAGCCCCAGCATTTT. This codes for CASSLHGASNQPQHF.